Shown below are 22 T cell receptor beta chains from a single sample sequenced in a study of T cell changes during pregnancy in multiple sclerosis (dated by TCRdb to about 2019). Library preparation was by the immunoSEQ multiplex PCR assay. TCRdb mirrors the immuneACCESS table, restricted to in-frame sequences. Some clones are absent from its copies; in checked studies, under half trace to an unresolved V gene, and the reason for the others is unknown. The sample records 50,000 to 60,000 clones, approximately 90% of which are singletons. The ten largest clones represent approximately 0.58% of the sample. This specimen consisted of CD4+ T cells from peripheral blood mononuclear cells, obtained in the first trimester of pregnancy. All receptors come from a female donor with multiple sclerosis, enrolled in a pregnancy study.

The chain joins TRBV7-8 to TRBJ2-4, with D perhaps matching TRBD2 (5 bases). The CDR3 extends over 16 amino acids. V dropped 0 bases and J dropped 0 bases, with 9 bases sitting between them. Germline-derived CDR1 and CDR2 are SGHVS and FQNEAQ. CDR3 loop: CASSLAGVLAKNIQYF. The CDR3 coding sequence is TGTGCCAGCAGCTTAGCCGGGGTTTTAGCCAAAAACATTCAGTACTTC.

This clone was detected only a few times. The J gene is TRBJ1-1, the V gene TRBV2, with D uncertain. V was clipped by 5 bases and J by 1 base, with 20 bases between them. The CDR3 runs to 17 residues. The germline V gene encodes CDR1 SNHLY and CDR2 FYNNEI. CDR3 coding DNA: TGTGCCAGCAGTCCAACGGTCTTTATTATCGCGAACACTGAAGCTTTCTTT. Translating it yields CASSPTVFIIANTEAFF. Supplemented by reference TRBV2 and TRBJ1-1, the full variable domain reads EPEVTQTPSHQVTQMGQEVILRCVPISNHLYFYWYRQILGQKVEFLVSFYNNEISEKSEIFDDQFSVERPDGSNFTLKIRSTKLEDSAMYFCASSPTVFIIANTEAFFGQGTRLTVV.

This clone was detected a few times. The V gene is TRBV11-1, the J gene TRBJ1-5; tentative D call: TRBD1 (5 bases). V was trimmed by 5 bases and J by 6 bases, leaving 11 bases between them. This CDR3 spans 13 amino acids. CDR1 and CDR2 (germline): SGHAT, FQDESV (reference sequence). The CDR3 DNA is TGTGCCAGCAGCAGGGCCGGGGGTCAGCCCCAGCATTTT. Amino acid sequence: CASSRAGGQPQHF.

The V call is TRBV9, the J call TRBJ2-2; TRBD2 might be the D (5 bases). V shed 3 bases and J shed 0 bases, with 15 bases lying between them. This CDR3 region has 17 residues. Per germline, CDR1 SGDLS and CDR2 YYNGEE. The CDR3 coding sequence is TGTGCCAGCAGCGCCGCCTTAGCGCTTTCGAACACCGGGGAGCTGTTTTTT. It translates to CASSAALALSNTGELFF.

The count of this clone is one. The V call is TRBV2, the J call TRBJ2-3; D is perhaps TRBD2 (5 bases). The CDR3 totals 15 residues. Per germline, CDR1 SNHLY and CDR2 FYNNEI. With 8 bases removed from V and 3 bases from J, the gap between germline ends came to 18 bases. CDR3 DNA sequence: TGTGCCAGCCGCCGCTTGGAGGATTATACAGATACGCAGTATTTT. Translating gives CASRRLEDYTDTQYF. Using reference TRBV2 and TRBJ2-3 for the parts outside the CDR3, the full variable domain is EPEVTQTPSHQVTQMGQEVILRCVPISNHLYFYWYRQILGQKVEFLVSFYNNEISEKSEIFDDQFSVERPDGSNFTLKIRSTKLEDSAMYFCASRRLEDYTDTQYFGPGTRLTVL.

CDR3 nucleotides: TGCGCCAGCAGCCAGGAAATGACAGGGGGCGCGTACAATGAGCAGTTCTTC. Its translation is CASSQEMTGGAYNEQFF. This chain links TRBV4-1 with TRBJ2-1; 10 nucleotides match TRBD1. The CDR3 is made up of 17 amino acids. V dropped 3 bases and J dropped 4; count of bases not matched to a gene: 9. CDR1 is MGHRA and CDR2 is YSYEKL in the germline V gene.

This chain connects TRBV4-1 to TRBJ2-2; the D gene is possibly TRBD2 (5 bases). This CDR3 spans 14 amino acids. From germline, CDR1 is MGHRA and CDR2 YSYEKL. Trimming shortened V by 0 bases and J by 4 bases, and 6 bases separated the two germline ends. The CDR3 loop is CASSQDRGTGELFF. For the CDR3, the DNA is TGCGCCAGCAGCCAAGACCGGGGCACCGGGGAGCTGTTTTTT.

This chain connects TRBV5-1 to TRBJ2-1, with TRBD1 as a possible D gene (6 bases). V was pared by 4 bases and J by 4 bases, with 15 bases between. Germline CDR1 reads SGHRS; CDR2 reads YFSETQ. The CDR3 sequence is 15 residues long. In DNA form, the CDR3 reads TGCGCCAGCAGCCCTACGGGACAAACATACAATGAGCAGTTCTTC. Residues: CASSPTGQTYNEQFF.

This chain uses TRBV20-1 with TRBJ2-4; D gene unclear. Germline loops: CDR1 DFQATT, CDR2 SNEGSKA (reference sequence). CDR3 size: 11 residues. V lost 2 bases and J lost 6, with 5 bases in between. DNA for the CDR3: TGCAGTGCTAGACTAGGAAACATTCAGTACTTC. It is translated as CSARLGNIQYF.

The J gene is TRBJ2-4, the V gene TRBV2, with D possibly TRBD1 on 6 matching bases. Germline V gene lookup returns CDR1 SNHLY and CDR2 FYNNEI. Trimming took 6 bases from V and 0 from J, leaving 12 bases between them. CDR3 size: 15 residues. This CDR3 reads CASSHRDLAKNIQYF. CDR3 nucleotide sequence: TGTGCCAGCAGCCACAGGGACCTAGCCAAAAACATTCAGTACTTC.

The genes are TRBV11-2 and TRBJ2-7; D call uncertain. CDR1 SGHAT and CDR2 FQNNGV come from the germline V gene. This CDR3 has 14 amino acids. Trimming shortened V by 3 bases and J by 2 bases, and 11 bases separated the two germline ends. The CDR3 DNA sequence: TGTGCCAGCAGCTTCTTACTCGTTCCCTACGAGCAGTACTTC. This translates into CASSFLLVPYEQYF. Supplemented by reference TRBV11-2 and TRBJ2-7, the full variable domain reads EAGVAQSPRYKIIEKRQSVAFWCNPISGHATLYWYQQILGQGPKLLIQFQNNGVVDDSQLPKDRFSAERLKGVDSTLKIQPAKLEDSAVYLCASSFLLVPYEQYFGPGTRLTVT.

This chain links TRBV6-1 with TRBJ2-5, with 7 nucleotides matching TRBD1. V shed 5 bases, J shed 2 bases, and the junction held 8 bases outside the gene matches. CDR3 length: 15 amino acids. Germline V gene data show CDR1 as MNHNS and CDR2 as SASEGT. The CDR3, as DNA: TGTGCCAGCAGTAGACTTAGGGGGCGACAAGAGACCCAGTACTTC. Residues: CASSRLRGRQETQYF.

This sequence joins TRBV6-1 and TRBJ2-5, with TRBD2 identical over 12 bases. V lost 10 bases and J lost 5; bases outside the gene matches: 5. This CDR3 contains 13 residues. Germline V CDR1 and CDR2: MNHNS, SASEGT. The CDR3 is CATRLAGAETQYF. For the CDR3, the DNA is TGTGCCACCAGACTAGCGGGAGCTGAGACCCAGTACTTC.

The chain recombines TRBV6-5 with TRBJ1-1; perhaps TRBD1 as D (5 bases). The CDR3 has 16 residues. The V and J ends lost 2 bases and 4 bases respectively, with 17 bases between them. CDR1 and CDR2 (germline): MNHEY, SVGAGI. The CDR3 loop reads CASSYNPPTDSTEAFF. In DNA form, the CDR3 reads TGTGCCAGCAGTTACAATCCCCCGACAGACTCCACTGAAGCTTTCTTT.

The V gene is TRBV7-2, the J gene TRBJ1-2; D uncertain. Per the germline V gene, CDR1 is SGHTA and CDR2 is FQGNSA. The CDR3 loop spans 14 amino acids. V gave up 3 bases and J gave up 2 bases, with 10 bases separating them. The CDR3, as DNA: TGTGCCAGCAGCTTGGCCAGGTCCAACTATGGCTACACCTTC. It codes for CASSLARSNYGYTF.

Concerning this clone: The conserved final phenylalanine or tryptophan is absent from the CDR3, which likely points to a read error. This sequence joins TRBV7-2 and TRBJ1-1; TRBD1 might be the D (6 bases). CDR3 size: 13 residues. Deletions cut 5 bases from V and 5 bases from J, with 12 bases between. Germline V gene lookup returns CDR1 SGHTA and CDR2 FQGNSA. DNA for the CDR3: TGTGCCAGCAGCCCGCAGGGGCAGACTGAAGCTTTCCTT. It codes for CASSPQGQTEAFL.

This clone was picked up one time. CDR3: CSVILRLNQETQYF. The CDR3 DNA sequence: TGCAGCGTTATTCTAAGACTTAATCAAGAGACCCAGTACTTC. The rearrangement joins TRBV29-1 to TRBJ2-5; D call uncertain. V shed 5 bases and J shed 2 bases, with 15 bases lying between them. CDR3 length: 14 amino acids. The V gene's germline CDR1 is SQVTM and CDR2 ANQGSEA.

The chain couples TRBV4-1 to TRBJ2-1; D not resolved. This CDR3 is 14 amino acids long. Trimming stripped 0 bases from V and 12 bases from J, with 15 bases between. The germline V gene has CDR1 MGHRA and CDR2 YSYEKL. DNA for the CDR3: TGCGCCAGCAGCCAAGATGGCGCAGCGATTGCGCAGTTCTTC. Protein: CASSQDGAAIAQFF.

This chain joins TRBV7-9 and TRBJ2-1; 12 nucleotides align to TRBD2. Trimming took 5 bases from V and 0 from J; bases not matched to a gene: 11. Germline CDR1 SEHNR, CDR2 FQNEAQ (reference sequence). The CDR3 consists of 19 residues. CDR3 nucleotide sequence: TGTGCCAGCAGCCCTAGAGTGAGGACTAGCGGGACCTCCTACAATGAGCAGTTCTTC. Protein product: CASSPRVRTSGTSYNEQFF.

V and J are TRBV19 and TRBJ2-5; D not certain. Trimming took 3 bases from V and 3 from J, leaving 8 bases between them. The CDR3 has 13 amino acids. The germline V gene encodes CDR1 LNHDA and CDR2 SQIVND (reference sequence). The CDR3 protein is CASSIQKKETQYF. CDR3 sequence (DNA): TGTGCCAGTAGTATTCAGAAGAAAGAGACCCAGTACTTC.

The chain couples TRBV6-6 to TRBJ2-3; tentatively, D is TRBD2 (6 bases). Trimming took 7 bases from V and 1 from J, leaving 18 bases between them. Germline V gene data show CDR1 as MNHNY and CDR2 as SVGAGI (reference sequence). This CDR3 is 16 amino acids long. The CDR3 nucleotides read TGTGCCAGCATCTCGGGACTCCTCCTTCGCACAGATACGCAGTATTTT. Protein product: CASISGLLLRTDTQYF.

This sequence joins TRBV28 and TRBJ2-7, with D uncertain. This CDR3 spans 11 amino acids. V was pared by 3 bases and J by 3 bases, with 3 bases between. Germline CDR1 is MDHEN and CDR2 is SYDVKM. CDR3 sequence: CASSFGYEQYF. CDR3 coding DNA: TGTGCCAGCAGTTTCGGCTACGAGCAGTACTTC.